One and the same sample provided the 25 T cell receptor beta chains below, sequenced in a study of T cells after yellow fever vaccination. TCRdb processed the 5' RACE reads anew with MiXCR; each CDR3 protein has one entry. The sample records some 350,000 distinct CDR3 sequences, over 4% being singletons. The sequences come from PBMCs, collected 5 days after the yellow fever booster vaccination. Receptor source: a man younger than 35 who received the YFV17D yellow fever vaccine.

The CDR3, as DNA: TGTGCCAGCAGTTCCCTTTCGGGTTACGAGCAGTACTTC. Translation: CASSSLSGYEQYF. The genes are TRBV27 and TRBJ2-7, with D unclear. The CDR3 covers 13 residues. V lost 4 bases to trimming and J lost 4 bases, with 11 bases between them. CDR1 and CDR2 from the germline V gene are MNHEY and SMNVEV (reference sequence).

The chain has TRBV20-1 and TRBJ2-5; D possibly matches TRBD1 or TRBD2 (5 bases each). Germline CDR1 DFQATT, CDR2 SNEGSKA (reference sequence). CDR3 length equals 15 residues. Deletions cut 6 bases from V and 3 bases from J, with 20 bases between. CDR3 amino acids: CSAPGRHLGEETQYF. In DNA, the CDR3 is TGCAGTGCACCGGGACGCCATTTGGGGGAAGAGACCCAGTACTTC.

This sequence joins TRBV4-1 and TRBJ1-1; possibly TRBD1 for D (5 bases). Trimming pared 0 bases from V and 13 bases from J, leaving 18 bases between. Germline V lookup: CDR1 MGHRA, CDR2 YSYEKL. The CDR3 is 14 amino acids. CDR3 protein: CASSQEGRGRDDFF. The CDR3 bases are TGCGCCAGCAGCCAAGAGGGTAGGGGCAGGGATGATTTCTTT.

The chain joins TRBV27 to TRBJ2-2; tentative D call: TRBD2 (5 bases). The CDR3 is 19 residues long. The V end lost 0 bases, the J end lost 5 bases, and 22 bases lay between the germline ends. CDR1 is MNHEY, CDR2 SMNVEV, per germline (reference sequence). The CDR3 bases are TGTGCCAGCAGTTTATCTATCCTAGCAGTTTCTAGTTCTACCGGGGAGCTGTTTTTT. Amino acids: CASSLSILAVSSSTGELFF.

This clonotype has a count of ten or more. The rearrangement uses TRBV10-3 and TRBJ2-5, with TRBD2 matching 10 bases. CDR1 ENHRY and CDR2 SYGVKD come from the germline V gene. Trimming removed 4 bases from V and 1 base from J; junction bases left unmatched: 0. This CDR3 is built from 14 residues. For the CDR3, the DNA is TGTGCCATCAGTGGGACTAGCGGCCAAGAGACCCAGTACTTC. It specifies CAISGTSGQETQYF.

The chain is built from TRBV5-5 and TRBJ2-5; 13 positions agree with TRBD2. Germline V CDR1 and CDR2: SGHKS, YYEKEE (reference sequence). This CDR3 region has 15 residues. V was clipped by 4 bases and J by 4 bases; unmatched bases: 4. The CDR3 bases are TGTGCCAGCAGCACTAGCGGGGGGGCCTTAGAGACCCAGTACTTC. Amino acid sequence: CASSTSGGALETQYF.

This clonotype was recorded at least ten times. The chain uses TRBV20-1 and TRBJ2-5; 8 bases fit TRBD2. Trimming at V came to 3 bases and at J to 5 bases, leaving 5 bases not matched to a gene. The CDR3 has 13 residues. Germline V gives CDR1 DFQATT, CDR2 SNEGSKA (reference sequence). The DNA of the CDR3 is TGCAGTGCTAGTACCGGGGGGGTGGAGACCCAGTACTTC. Its protein product is CSASTGGVETQYF.

This clonotype was picked up a small number of times. V is TRBV20-1 and J is TRBJ2-3; D gene uncertain. V was pared by 3 bases and J by 8 bases, with 21 bases between. Per germline, CDR1 DFQATT and CDR2 SNEGSKA (reference sequence). CDR3 length: 15 residues. DNA of the CDR3: TGCAGTGCTAGGCCCGTTGTACCCTCCTCCGGTACGCAGTATTTT. Translating gives CSARPVVPSSGTQYF.

This clonotype was picked up a small number of times. The V gene is TRBV27, the J gene TRBJ1-5; 9 bases align to TRBD1. Trimming cost V 4 bases and J 5 bases; bases outside gene matches: 9. The germline CDR1 and CDR2 sequences are MNHEY and SMNVEV (reference sequence). The CDR3 covers 16 residues. The CDR3 protein is CASSSSRDRADQPQHF. As DNA, the CDR3 is TGTGCCAGCAGTTCGAGCCGGGACAGGGCGGATCAGCCCCAGCATTTT.

The rearrangement joins TRBV28 to TRBJ1-5; D remains ambiguous. The CDR3 sequence is 13 residues long. Germline V lookup: CDR1 MDHEN, CDR2 SYDVKM. V was trimmed by 6 bases and J by 1 base, leaving 7 bases between them. The CDR3 is CASRVGSNQPQHF. CDR3 DNA sequence: TGTGCCAGCAGGGTAGGGAGCAATCAGCCCCAGCATTTT.

The rearrangement joins TRBV5-4 to TRBJ1-4; D gene unclear. Germline assignment: CDR1 SGHNT and CDR2 YYREEE (reference sequence). CDR3 length equals 16 residues. The ends were cut back, 2 bases at V and 5 bases at J, with 16 bases in the middle. The CDR3 sequence is CASSLDFRPWNEKLFF. In DNA, the CDR3 is TGTGCCAGCAGCTTAGATTTCCGACCCTGGAATGAAAAACTGTTTTTT.

This clonotype has a count of ten or more. The gene calls are TRBV29-1 and TRBJ2-1; TRBD1 matches 7 bases. CDR1 is SQVTM, CDR2 ANQGSEA, per germline. The CDR3 runs to 17 residues. J lost 0 bases, V lost 6 bases, and 14 bases had no gene match. The CDR3 loop is CSVQEWVTGSSYNEQFF. CDR3 in DNA: TGCAGCGTCCAAGAGTGGGTGACAGGGAGCTCCTACAATGAGCAGTTCTTC.

This chain links TRBV6-5 with TRBJ2-4; D remains unclear. Per germline, CDR1 MNHEY and CDR2 SVGAGI. V lost 2 bases, J lost 3 bases, and 11 bases lay in between. The CDR3 length is 15 residues. The CDR3 sequence is CASSYPPPSKNIQYF. The CDR3 nucleotides are TGTGCCAGCAGTTACCCCCCTCCTAGCAAAAACATTCAGTACTTC.

This clonotype was recorded many times. This sequence joins TRBV27 and TRBJ2-7, with D perhaps matching TRBD1 (6 bases). Germline V gene lookup returns CDR1 MNHEY and CDR2 SMNVEV (reference sequence). Trimming pared 2 bases from V and 5 bases from J, leaving 10 bases between. The CDR3 is made up of 13 amino acids. DNA of the CDR3: TGTGCCAGCAGTTTACACAGGGCCAACGAGCAGTACTTC. Protein sequence: CASSLHRANEQYF.

The rearrangement uses TRBV12-3 or TRBV12-4 and TRBJ2-5, with 12 bases aligning to TRBD2. There are 15 residues in the CDR3. V lost 6 bases to trimming and J lost 4 bases; unmatched junction nucleotides: 6. The CDR3: CASRATSGGGETQYF. CDR3 nucleotide sequence: TGTGCCAGCAGGGCGACTAGCGGGGGAGGAGAGACCCAGTACTTC.

This clonotype has ten or more counts. The chain combines TRBV10-3 with TRBJ1-6; D gene uncertain. The CDR3 totals 14 residues. Germline V gene lookup returns CDR1 ENHRY and CDR2 SYGVKD. V was clipped by 7 bases and J by 8 bases, with 15 bases between them. The CDR3 sequence: CAITTDPRDSPLHF. DNA of the CDR3: TGTGCCATCACCACGGACCCGAGGGATTCACCCCTCCACTTT.

This clonotype was seen more than once but under ten times. This sequence joins TRBV30 and TRBJ1-2; TRBD1 agrees at 7 bases. CDR1 and CDR2 from the germline V gene are GTSNPN and SVGIG (reference sequence). The junction had 10 bases not matched to a gene; V was cut back by 2 bases and J by 7 bases. The CDR3 is 14 amino acids. The CDR3 bases are TGTGCCTGGAGTAGAGGGGGCGCTCTTGCTGGCTACACCTTC. It yields the protein CAWSRGGALAGYTF.

The chain has TRBV7-8 and TRBJ2-1; TRBD1 matches at 9 bases. V was clipped by 5 bases and J by 5 bases; unmatched bases: 10. The CDR3 is 16 amino acids. The V gene's germline CDR1 is SGHVS and CDR2 FQNEAQ. CDR3 nucleotide sequence: TGTGCCAGCAGCGTCTACGCCGGACAGGGGCACAATGAGCAGTTCTTC. Translating it yields CASSVYAGQGHNEQFF.

This clonotype was seen at least ten times. The CDR3 DNA sequence: TGTGCCAGCAGCGCCCCGGGACAGGGGGGAGGTGAGCAGTTCTTC. This codes for CASSAPGQGGGEQFF. The V gene is TRBV6-1, the J gene TRBJ2-1; TRBD1 aligns across 11 bases. V shed 6 bases and J 9 bases; nucleotides not matched to a gene: 10. This CDR3 region has 15 residues. Per the germline V gene, CDR1 is MNHNS and CDR2 is SASEGT.

The chain combines TRBV19 with TRBJ2-2; D unclear. Germline-derived CDR1 and CDR2 are LNHDA and SQIVND (reference sequence). This CDR3 has 14 amino acids. V lost 4 bases and J lost 6, with 12 bases in between. CDR3 loop: CASSSLWVSGELFF. As DNA, the CDR3 is TGTGCCAGTAGTAGCCTTTGGGTGTCCGGGGAGCTGTTTTTT. The whole variable domain, filled in from reference TRBV19 and TRBJ2-2, reads DGGITQSPKYLFRKEGQNVTLSCEQNLNHDAMYWYRQDPGQGLRLIYYSQIVNDFQKGDIAEGYSVSREKKESFPLTVTSAQKNPTAFYLCASSSLWVSGELFFGEGSRLTVL.

This rearrangement joins TRBV5-1 to TRBJ1-4, with 7 nucleotides matching TRBD1. With 3 bases clipped from V and 5 bases from J, the junction kept 10 bases outside the gene matches. Germline CDR1 and CDR2: SGHRS and YFSETQ. The CDR3 has 16 residues. CDR3 amino acids: CASSSGQLVGNEKLFF. CDR3 nucleotide sequence: TGCGCCAGCAGCTCGGGACAGTTGGTCGGGAATGAAAAACTGTTTTTT.

This clonotype was seen more than once but under ten times. The V gene is TRBV14, the J gene TRBJ1-1; no definite D call. The ends were cut back, 1 base at V and 6 bases at J, with 15 bases in the middle. CDR1 is SGHDN and CDR2 is FVKESK in the germline V gene. The CDR3 totals 15 residues. The CDR3 reads CASSQGAVVTAEAFF. CDR3 in DNA: TGTGCCAGCAGCCAAGGGGCGGTGGTTACGGCTGAAGCTTTCTTT.

This clonotype was recorded a few times. The rearrangement links TRBV6-2 or TRBV6-3 to TRBJ2-2; TRBD2 agrees at 10 bases. With V trimmed by 2 bases and J by 1 base, 4 bases remained unmatched. The germline V gene encodes CDR1 MNHEY and CDR2 SVGEGT. This CDR3 is 17 amino acids long. Here the CDR3 reads CASSYVLAGGNTGELFF. The CDR3 nucleotides read TGTGCCAGCAGTTACGTTTTAGCGGGAGGGAACACCGGGGAGCTGTTTTTT.

The sample holds many counts of this clonotype. CDR3 residues: CASSLGGNAETQYF. In DNA form, the CDR3 reads TGTGCCAGCAGCTTAGGAGGGAATGCGGAGACCCAGTACTTC. J is TRBJ2-5 and V is TRBV7-2, with D perhaps TRBD2 (5 bases). This CDR3 region has 14 residues. Germline V gives CDR1 SGHTA, CDR2 FQGNSA. Trimming stripped 1 base from V and 5 bases from J, with 11 bases between.

This clonotype came up a few times. The gene calls are TRBV2 and TRBJ2-7; D is unclear. Trimming removed 7 bases at V and 1 base at J, with 17 bases between. Germline V gene data show CDR1 as SNHLY and CDR2 as FYNNEI. The CDR3 contains 15 residues. The CDR3 protein is CASKVQAEVSYEQYF. The CDR3, as DNA: TGTGCCAGCAAGGTCCAGGCCGAGGTGTCCTACGAGCAGTACTTC.